This is a list of T cell receptor beta chains from one sample in a study of T cells in Graves' hyperthyroidism and ophthalmopathy. MiXCR, run by TCRdb on the multiplex PCR reads, gives a single entry per CDR3 protein. This sample has almost 250,000 distinct CDR3 sequences, with about 24% found just once. Material for sequencing was blood. The origin of the receptors is a woman in her 40s with Graves' ophthalmopathy. The CDR3 runs from the conserved cysteine through the conserved F or W. A D gene is named only where the DNA matches it firmly. The size field is filled for only some rows; it gives once, few, many or a size class.

v_call	d_call	j_call	clone_size	cdr3_aa	cdr3_nt
TRBV7-6	TRBD1	TRBJ2-5	many	CASSFYRGETQYF	TGTGCCAGCAGCTTCTACAGGGGGGAGACCCAGTACTTC
TRBV12-3/TRBV12-4	TRBD2	TRBJ2-1	many	CASSLLAVGFYNEQFF	TGTGCCAGCAGTTTGCTAGCGGTAGGGTTCTACAATGAGCAGTTCTTC
TRBV7-9	-	TRBJ1-2	many	CASSLEENGYTF	TGTGCCAGCAGCTTAGAAGAGAATGGCTACACCTTC
TRBV13	-	TRBJ2-7	-	CASSLVPGSSYEQYF	TGTGCCAGCAGCTTAGTGCCGGGAAGCTCCTACGAGCAGTACTTC
TRBV6-5	-	TRBJ1-1	many	CASIPRLGENTEAFF	TGTGCCAGCATCCCCCGGTTGGGGGAGAACACTGAAGCTTTCTTT
TRBV19	-	TRBJ1-5	many	CASSIAPYNQPQHF	TGTGCCAGTAGTATAGCTCCTTACAATCAGCCCCAGCATTTT
TRBV12-3/TRBV12-4	TRBD1	TRBJ2-7	many	CASSRDRGEYEQYF	TGTGCCAGCAGCCGGGACAGGGGGGAGTACGAGCAGTACTTC
TRBV7-6	TRBD2	TRBJ2-2	many	CASSLLTSGGPNTGELFF	TGTGCCAGCAGCTTATTGACTAGCGGGGGCCCGAACACCGGGGAGCTGTTTTTT
TRBV28	-	TRBJ1-5	many	CAIANGVNQPQHF	TGTGCCATCGCTAATGGGGTGAATCAGCCCCAGCATTTT
TRBV7-2	TRBD2	TRBJ2-7	many	CASSLVLAGYEQYF	TGTGCCAGCAGCTTAGTGCTAGCGGGCTACGAGCAGTACTTC
TRBV7-3	TRBD2	TRBJ2-5	-	CASSLAGGTWETQYF	TGTGCCAGCAGCTTAGCGGGAGGGACTTGGGAGACCCAGTACTTC
TRBV29-1	TRBD1	TRBJ1-5	many	CSVRQGDYNQPQHF	TGCAGCGTTAGACAGGGAGATTACAATCAGCCCCAGCATTTT
TRBV5-1	-	TRBJ2-2	many	CASSSITGTGELFF	TGCGCCAGCAGCTCCATCACAGGCACCGGGGAGCTGTTTTTT
TRBV4-1	-	TRBJ1-1	many	CASSQSRPETEAFF	TGCGCCAGCAGCCAATCCCGCCCAGAAACTGAAGCTTTCTTT
TRBV7-8	-	TRBJ2-7	-	CASSFPGTYEQYF	TGTGCCAGCAGCTTTCCAGGGACCTACGAGCAGTACTTC
TRBV28	TRBD1	TRBJ2-7	-	CASSLGTGGGEQYF	TGTGCCAGCAGTTTAGGGACAGGGGGCGGCGAGCAGTACTTC
TRBV12-3/TRBV12-4	TRBD1	TRBJ2-7	-	CASSRTGGELYEQYF	TGTGCCAGCAGCCGGACAGGGGGGGAACTCTACGAGCAGTACTTC
TRBV15	-	TRBJ1-2	many	CATSRDTGRHQNYGYTF	TGTGCCACCAGCAGAGATACGGGTCGACACCAAAACTATGGCTACACCTTC
TRBV6-1	TRBD1	TRBJ2-7	few	CASRTSGQGANSYEQYF	TGTGCCAGCAGAACATCGGGACAGGGGGCTAACTCCTACGAGCAGTACTTC
TRBV5-1	TRBD1	TRBJ2-7	many	CASSLDGQGDEQYF	TGCGCCAGCAGCTTGGATGGACAGGGCGACGAGCAGTACTTC
TRBV4-1	-	TRBJ2-7	many	CASSQGGIGIYEQYF	TGCGCCAGCAGCCAAGGGGGGATTGGGATCTACGAGCAGTACTTC
TRBV5-1	TRBD1	TRBJ1-2	many	CASSDDRGHYGYTF	TGCGCCAGCAGCGACGACAGGGGGCACTATGGCTACACCTTC